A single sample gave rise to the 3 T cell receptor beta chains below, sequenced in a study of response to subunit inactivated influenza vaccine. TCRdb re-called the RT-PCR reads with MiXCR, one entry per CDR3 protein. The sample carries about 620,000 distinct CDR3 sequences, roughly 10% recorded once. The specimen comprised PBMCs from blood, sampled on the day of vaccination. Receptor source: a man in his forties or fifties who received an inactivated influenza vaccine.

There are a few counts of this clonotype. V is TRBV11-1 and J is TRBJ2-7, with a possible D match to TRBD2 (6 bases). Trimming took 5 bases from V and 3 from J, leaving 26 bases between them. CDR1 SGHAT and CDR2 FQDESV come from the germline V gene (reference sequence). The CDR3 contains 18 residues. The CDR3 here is CASSLRGSTPPAVYEQYF. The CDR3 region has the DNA TGTGCCAGCAGCCTACGGGGGTCGACTCCGCCGGCTGTCTACGAGCAGTACTTC. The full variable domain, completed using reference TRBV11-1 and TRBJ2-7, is EAEVAQSPRYKITEKSQAVAFWCDPISGHATLYWYRQILGQGPELLVQFQDESVVDDSQLPKDRFSAERLKGVDSTLKIQPAELGDSAMYLCASSLRGSTPPAVYEQYFGPGTRLTVT.

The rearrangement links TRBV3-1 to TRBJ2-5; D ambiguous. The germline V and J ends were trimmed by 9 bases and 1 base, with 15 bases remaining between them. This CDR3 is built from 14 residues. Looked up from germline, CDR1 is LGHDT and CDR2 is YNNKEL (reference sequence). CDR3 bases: TGTGCCAGTAAGGGTCTGGGCAGCCAAGAGACCCAGTACTTC. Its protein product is CASKGLGSQETQYF.

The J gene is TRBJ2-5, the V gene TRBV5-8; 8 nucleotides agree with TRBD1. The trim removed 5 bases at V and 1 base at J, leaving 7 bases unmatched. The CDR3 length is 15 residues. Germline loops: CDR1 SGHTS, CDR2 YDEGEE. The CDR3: CASRAAGGLQETQYF. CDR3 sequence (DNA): TGTGCCAGCAGGGCCGCAGGGGGCCTCCAAGAGACCCAGTACTTC.